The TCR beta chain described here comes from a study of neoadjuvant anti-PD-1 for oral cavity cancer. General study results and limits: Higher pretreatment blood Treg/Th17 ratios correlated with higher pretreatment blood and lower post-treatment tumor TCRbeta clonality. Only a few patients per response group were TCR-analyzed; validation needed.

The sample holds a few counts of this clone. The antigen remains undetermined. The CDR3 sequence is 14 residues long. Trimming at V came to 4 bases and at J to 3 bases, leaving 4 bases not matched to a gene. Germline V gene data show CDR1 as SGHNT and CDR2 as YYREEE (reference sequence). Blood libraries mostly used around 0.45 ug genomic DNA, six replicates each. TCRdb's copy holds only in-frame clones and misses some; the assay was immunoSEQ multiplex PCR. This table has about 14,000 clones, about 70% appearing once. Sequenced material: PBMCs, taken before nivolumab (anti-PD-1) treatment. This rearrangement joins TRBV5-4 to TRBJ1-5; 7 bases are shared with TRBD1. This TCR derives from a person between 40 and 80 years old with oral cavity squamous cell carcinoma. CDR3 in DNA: TGTGCCAGCAGCCGAGGGGGCTCCAATCAGCCCCAGCATTTT. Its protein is CASSRGGSNQPQHF.